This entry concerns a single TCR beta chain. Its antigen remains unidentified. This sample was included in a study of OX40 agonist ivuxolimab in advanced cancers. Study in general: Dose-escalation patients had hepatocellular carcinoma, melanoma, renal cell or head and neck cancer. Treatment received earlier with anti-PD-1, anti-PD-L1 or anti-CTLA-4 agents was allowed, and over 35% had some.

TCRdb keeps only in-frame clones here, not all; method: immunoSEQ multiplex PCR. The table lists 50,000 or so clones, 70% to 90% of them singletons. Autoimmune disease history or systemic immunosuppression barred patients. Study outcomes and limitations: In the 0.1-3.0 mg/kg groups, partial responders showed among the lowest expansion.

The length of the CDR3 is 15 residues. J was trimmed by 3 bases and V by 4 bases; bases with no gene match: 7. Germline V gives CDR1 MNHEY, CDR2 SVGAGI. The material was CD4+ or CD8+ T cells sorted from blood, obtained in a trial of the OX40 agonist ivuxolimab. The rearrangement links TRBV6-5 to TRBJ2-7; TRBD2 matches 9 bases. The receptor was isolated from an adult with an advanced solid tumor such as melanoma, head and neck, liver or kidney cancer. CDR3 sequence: CASSSRGSGGYEQYF. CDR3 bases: TGTGCCAGCAGTTCCCGGGGTAGCGGGGGCTACGAGCAGTACTTC.